Shown below are 30 T cell receptor beta chains from a single sample sequenced in a study of blood T cell repertoires in COVID-19. Sequencing used immunoSEQ multiplex PCR; TCRdb keeps in-frame clones, though not all of them. Here the sample spans 200,000 to 300,000 clones, over 70% being singletons. What was sequenced was peripheral blood. These receptors were taken from a middle-aged woman who had recovered from COVID-19.

This clone came up a few times. The genes are TRBV9 and TRBJ1-2, with 9 bases fitting TRBD1. With V trimmed by 3 bases and J by 4 bases, 7 bases remained unmatched. CDR1 SGDLS and CDR2 YYNGEE come from the germline V gene. The CDR3 has 15 amino acids. The CDR3, as DNA: TGTGCCAGCAGCGAAACCGGGACAGGGCTCTATGGCTACACCTTC. The encoded protein is CASSETGTGLYGYTF.

This chain links TRBV4-1 with TRBJ2-1; no clear D. This CDR3 has 13 amino acids. Trimming took 4 bases from V and 7 from J, leaving 11 bases between them. Germline CDR1 MGHRA, CDR2 YSYEKL. CDR3 sequence: CASSPRVRNEQFF. CDR3 in DNA: TGCGCCAGCAGCCCCCGGGTTCGAAATGAGCAGTTCTTC.

Only a few counts were recorded for this clone. This chain uses TRBV5-4 with TRBJ2-2; D is possibly TRBD2 (6 bases). This CDR3 contains 13 residues. The V and J ends lost 1 base and 13 bases respectively, with 14 bases between them. Germline-derived CDR1 and CDR2 are SGHNT and YYREEE (reference sequence). CDR3 loop: CASSLWTTEGLFF. Here the CDR3 DNA reads TGTGCCAGCAGCTTGTGGACCACGGAGGGGCTGTTTTTT.

This chain links TRBV9 with TRBJ1-2, with D tentatively TRBD1 (5 bases). The germline V gene encodes CDR1 SGDLS and CDR2 YYNGEE. Trimming pared 4 bases from V and 8 bases from J, leaving 18 bases between. There are 14 residues in the CDR3. The CDR3 here is CASSHNQGSQGYTF. The CDR3 region has the DNA TGTGCCAGCAGCCATAACCAGGGATCACAGGGCTACACCTTC.

The chain has TRBV6-2 or TRBV6-3 and TRBJ1-2; possible D gene TRBD1, 5 bases. The CDR3 contains 11 residues. V gave up 6 bases and J gave up 12 bases, with 14 bases separating them. CDR1 is MNHEY and CDR2 is SVGEGT in the germline V gene. As DNA, the CDR3 is TGTGCCAGCAGCCTAGGGACTGGTAACACCTTC. As protein: CASSLGTGNTF.

The chain links TRBV3-1 (or the pseudogene TRBV3-2) to TRBJ1-1; 11 positions match TRBD1. After removal of 8 bases from V and 6 bases from J, the junction contained 5 bases not matched to a gene. CDR3 length: 13 residues. Per germline, CDR1 LGHDT and CDR2 YNNKEL (reference sequence). CDR3 sequence: CASLDRGLSEAFF. The CDR3 bases are TGTGCCAGCCTGGACAGGGGGCTCTCTGAAGCTTTCTTT.

As regards this clone: At one boundary the junction diverges from the germline segment, which might be a read error. The chain carries TRBV11-2 and TRBJ2-5, with D unresolved. The CDR3 has 14 amino acids. CDR1 is SGHAT, CDR2 FQNNGV, per germline. In nucleotides, the CDR3 is TGTGCCAGCAGTTTAGCCATACAGTCGGAGACCCAGTACTTC. Amino acids: CASSLAIQSETQYF.

The chain joins TRBV30 to TRBJ2-1; 8 nucleotides match TRBD1. J was trimmed by 3 bases and V by 8 bases; bases with no gene match: 9. The CDR3 extends over 14 amino acids. The germline gives CDR1 GTSNPN, CDR2 SVGIG (reference sequence). This CDR3 is CAGTQGAVYNEQFF. The DNA of the CDR3 is TGTGCCGGGACCCAGGGGGCGGTCTACAATGAGCAGTTCTTC. The full variable domain, rest sourced from reference TRBV30 and TRBJ2-1, is SQTIHQWPATLVQPVGSPLSLECTVEGTSNPNLYWYRQAAGRGLQLLFYSVGIGQISSEVPQNLSASRPQDRQFILSSKKLLLSDSGFYLCAGTQGAVYNEQFFGPGTRLTVL.

The count of this clone is one. The V and J genes are TRBV3-1 (or the pseudogene TRBV3-2) and TRBJ2-1, with TRBD2 matching over 7 bases. Germline V gene sequence: CDR1 LGHDT, CDR2 YNNKEL (reference sequence). The CDR3 contains 16 residues. V lost 4 bases and J lost 1; bases outside the gene matches: 7. Here the CDR3 reads CASSRRSGVSYNEQFF. As DNA, the CDR3 is TGTGCCAGCAGCCGTAGAAGCGGGGTGTCCTACAATGAGCAGTTCTTC.

This chain connects TRBV20-1 to TRBJ1-1; D is uncertain. With 5 bases removed from V and 8 bases from J, the gap between germline ends came to 12 bases. The germline V gene encodes CDR1 DFQATT and CDR2 SNEGSKA (reference sequence). The CDR3 contains 11 residues. CDR3 DNA sequence: TGCAGTGCTGTGACACTCCCCGAAGCTTTCTTT. It encodes CSAVTLPEAFF.

The V call is TRBV4-3, the J call TRBJ1-1, with D perhaps TRBD1 (6 bases). The CDR3 loop spans 14 amino acids. The V and J ends lost 0 bases and 8 bases respectively, with 13 bases between them. Per the germline V gene, CDR1 is LGHNA and CDR2 is YSLEER. This CDR3 is CASSQDALDREAFF. CDR3 sequence (DNA): TGCGCCAGCAGCCAAGATGCTCTCGACAGGGAAGCTTTCTTT.

The chain employs TRBV4-3 and TRBJ1-2; TRBD1 is a possible D gene (5 bases). V lost 0 bases to trimming and J lost 3 bases, with 8 bases between them. The CDR3 runs 14 residues. From germline, CDR1 is LGHNA and CDR2 YSLEER. CDR3 bases: TGCGCCAGCAGCCAAGATGCCAGGGACTATGGCTACACCTTC. Residues: CASSQDARDYGYTF.

Only a few counts were recorded for this clone. The CDR3 is CASSVRAAGAYEQYF. The CDR3 nucleotides are TGTGCCAGCAGCGTGCGGGCTGCGGGGGCCTACGAGCAGTACTTC. The rearrangement links TRBV7-3 to TRBJ2-7; 7 bases are a match to TRBD2. Germline CDR1 reads SGHTA; CDR2 reads FQGTGA. This CDR3 is 15 amino acids long. V gave up 5 bases and J gave up 2 bases; unmatched junction bases: 9.

V usage is TRBV6-6 and J usage is TRBJ1-4; TRBD1 matches at 7 bases. Germline V lookup: CDR1 MNHNY, CDR2 SVGAGI (reference sequence). The ends lost 5 bases at V and 4 bases at J; junction bases unmatched: 16. CDR3 length: 18 amino acids. The CDR3 is CASSRAPGQWGHNEKLFF. The DNA of the CDR3 is TGTGCCAGCAGTCGCGCCCCGGGACAGTGGGGTCATAATGAAAAACTGTTTTTT.

This sequence joins TRBV30 and TRBJ2-5; D remains ambiguous. Trimming shortened V by 4 bases and J by 2 bases, and 17 bases separated the two germline ends. The CDR3 covers 15 residues. Germline lookup yields CDR1 GTSNPN and CDR2 SVGIG (reference sequence). CDR3 nucleotide sequence: TGTGCCTGGAACACATTGAACCTTGAACAAGAGACCCAGTACTTC. Protein: CAWNTLNLEQETQYF.

The V and J genes are TRBV12-5 and TRBJ2-3, with D perhaps TRBD1 (6 bases). Germline CDR1 reads LGHNT; CDR2 reads FRNRAP. The CDR3 has 16 amino acids. V was trimmed by 4 bases and J by 1 base, leaving 15 bases between them. CDR3: CASGSGQGRGTDTQYF. The DNA for the CDR3 is TGTGCTAGTGGTTCAGGGCAGGGGCGGGGCACAGATACGCAGTATTTT.

Note on this clone: Germline and junction disagree at one end, which may indicate a read error. V usage is TRBV30 and J usage is TRBJ1-2; no definite D call. Germline V CDR1 and CDR2: GTSNPN, SVGIG (reference sequence). This CDR3 is built from 11 residues. DNA of the CDR3: TGTGCCTGGGGGCCCCTGCAGGCCCAATTCTTC. This encodes CAWGPLQAQFF.

The rearrangement uses TRBV11-2 and TRBJ1-2; unclear D gene. Trimming left V 2 bases short and J 7 bases short, with 8 bases between. This CDR3 contains 12 residues. CDR1 SGHAT and CDR2 FQNNGV come from the germline V gene. The CDR3 is CASSLRRVGYTF. CDR3 DNA sequence: TGTGCCAGCAGCTTAAGGCGGGTTGGCTACACCTTC. Full variable domain (rest looked up from reference TRBV11-2 and TRBJ1-2): EAGVAQSPRYKIIEKRQSVAFWCNPISGHATLYWYQQILGQGPKLLIQFQNNGVVDDSQLPKDRFSAERLKGVDSTLKIQPAKLEDSAVYLCASSLRRVGYTFGSGTRLTVV.

The V call is TRBV7-9, the J call TRBJ2-7, with 7 nucleotides matching TRBD1. CDR3 length: 13 residues. CDR1 is SEHNR and CDR2 is FQNEAQ in the germline V gene (reference sequence). V dropped 6 bases and J dropped 2; count of bases not matched to a gene: 4. The CDR3 DNA follows: TGTGCCAGCAGACCTACAGGGGCCTACGAGCAGTACTTC. It specifies CASRPTGAYEQYF.

V is TRBV2 and J is TRBJ2-3; 9 nucleotides line up with TRBD2. The CDR3 spans 15 residues. The germline CDR1 and CDR2 sequences are SNHLY and FYNNEI. The ends lost 6 bases at V and 5 bases at J; junction bases unmatched: 9. CDR3 DNA: TGTGCCAGCAGAAATAGGCGGGGGGGTTTAGATACGCAGTATTTT. It is translated as CASRNRRGGLDTQYF.

V is TRBV18 and J is TRBJ1-1; no clear D. Germline assignment: CDR1 KGHSH and CDR2 LQKENI. The CDR3 length is 11 residues. The V gene lost 3 bases and the J gene lost 8 bases, with 7 bases spanning the gap. The CDR3 region is CASSPGSEAFF. The DNA for the CDR3 is TGTGCCAGCTCACCCGGTTCCGAAGCTTTCTTT. Full variable domain (rest looked up from reference TRBV18 and TRBJ1-1): NAGVMQNPRHLVRRRGQEARLRCSPMKGHSHVYWYRQLPEEGLKFMVYLQKENIIDESGMPKERFSAEFPKEGPSILRIQQVVRGDSAAYFCASSPGSEAFFGQGTRLTVV.

The rearrangement joins TRBV6-5 to TRBJ1-2; maybe TRBD1 (6 bases). The V and J ends lost 0 bases and 4 bases respectively, with 9 bases between them. CDR1 and CDR2 from the germline V gene are MNHEY and SVGAGI. The CDR3 length is 14 residues. The CDR3, as DNA: TGTGCCAGCAGTTACTCGGTGACAGGCTATGGCTACACCTTC. Translation gives CASSYSVTGYGYTF.

J is TRBJ1-2 and V is TRBV28; TRBD1 agrees at 8 bases. Trimming removed 5 bases from V and 1 base from J; junction bases left unmatched: 6. The length of the CDR3 is 15 residues. The germline CDR1 and CDR2 sequences are MDHEN and SYDVKM. The CDR3 DNA is TGTGCCAGCAGTCTAGGACAGGGAGATAACTATGGCTACACCTTC. As protein: CASSLGQGDNYGYTF.

The V gene is TRBV5-1, the J gene TRBJ1-2; the D gene is possibly TRBD1 (6 bases). Trimming left V 0 bases short and J 6 bases short, with 18 bases between. The germline CDR1 and CDR2 sequences are SGHRS and YFSETQ. This CDR3 comprises 16 residues. CDR3 coding DNA: TGCGCCAGCAGCTTGGAACCCGGGACAATAGGGGATGGCTACACCTTC. Translating it yields CASSLEPGTIGDGYTF.

This chain uses TRBV28 with TRBJ1-2; D gene uncertain. Germline values: CDR1 MDHEN, CDR2 SYDVKM. The ends were cut back, 8 bases at V and 3 bases at J, with 16 bases in the middle. The CDR3 consists of 14 residues. The CDR3 bases are TGTGCCAGCCTCGGGAGGAGGGATGACTATGGCTACACCTTC. Protein product: CASLGRRDDYGYTF.

The rearrangement links TRBV3-1 (or the pseudogene TRBV3-2) to TRBJ1-1; D remains unclear. V lost 5 bases and J 5 bases, leaving 9 bases between the germline ends. The germline CDR1 and CDR2 sequences are LGHDT and YNNKEL (reference sequence). The CDR3 runs to 12 residues. CDR3 protein: CASSSLRTEAFF. The CDR3 DNA follows: TGTGCCAGCAGCTCCTTACGGACTGAAGCTTTCTTT.

The chain links TRBV5-1 to TRBJ1-1; TRBD1 agrees at 7 bases. V gave up 4 bases and J gave up 0 bases; unmatched junction bases: 6. This CDR3 is 15 amino acids long. Germline assignment: CDR1 SGHRS and CDR2 YFSETQ. The CDR3 DNA follows: TGCGCCAGCAGCGTGTACAGGGGAATGAACACTGAAGCTTTCTTT. This codes for CASSVYRGMNTEAFF. Full variable domain (remainder filled in from reference TRBV5-1 and TRBJ1-1): KAGVTQTPRYLIKTRGQQVTLSCSPISGHRSVSWYQQTPGQGLQFLFEYFSETQRNKGNFPGRFSGRQFSNSRSEMNVSTLELGDSALYLCASSVYRGMNTEAFFGQGTRLTVV.

The chain employs TRBV30 and TRBJ2-5; 8 bases line up with TRBD2. The CDR3 totals 14 residues. Germline V gene sequence: CDR1 GTSNPN, CDR2 SVGIG (reference sequence). The CDR3 nucleotides read TGTGCATCTGAGTCGGGAGGGAAGGGAGAGACCCAGTACTTC. Protein product: CASESGGKGETQYF. Supplemented by reference TRBV30 and TRBJ2-5, the full variable domain reads SQTIHQWPATLVQPVGSPLSLECTVEGTSNPNLYWYRQAAGRGLQLLFYSVGIGQISSEVPQNLSASRPQDRQFILSSKKLLLSDSGFYLCASESGGKGETQYFGPGTRLLVL.

The chain couples TRBV10-2 to TRBJ2-5; D might be TRBD1 (6 bases). Trimming removed 5 bases from V and 5 bases from J, with 12 bases in between. Germline assignment: CDR1 WSHSY and CDR2 SAAADI. The CDR3 totals 13 residues. The CDR3: CASSLQGWETQYF. In DNA, the CDR3 is TGCGCCAGCAGTCTTCAGGGGTGGGAGACCCAGTACTTC.

J is TRBJ1-2 and V is TRBV2; TRBD1 is a possible D gene (6 bases). The germline V and J ends were trimmed by 7 bases and 7 bases, with 16 bases remaining between them. The CDR3 spans 13 residues. The V gene's germline CDR1 is SNHLY and CDR2 FYNNEI. In DNA, the CDR3 is TGTGCCAGCAAGAACGACAGGACGGGTGGCTACACCTTC. This sequence encodes CASKNDRTGGYTF.